This T cell receptor beta chain was sequenced during a study of tumor-infiltrating T cells and Merkel cell polyomavirus (dated by TCRdb to the late 2010s). At the level of the whole study: In Merkel cell carcinoma patients, the study investigated CD8+ T cells specific for the Merkel cell polyomavirus KLL epitope. Across the study, one tumor sample was obtained as a frozen nodal tumor digest and one as a flash-frozen core biopsy of a metastasis. Varying disease stages were represented at patient presentation, and patients were followed for a median of roughly 2.7 years (range about 1.1 to 6.0 years). The majority of whole-tumor samples consisted of approximately 25-micron curls cut from formalin-fixed, paraffin-embedded tissue blocks. In fewer than 15 samples, TRB sequencing was done on KLL-tetramer-sorted cells from blood or tumor-infiltrating lymphocytes, along with about a dozen matched whole-tumor samples. The therapies patients received were varied and non-standardized, including chemotherapy, radiation and immunotherapies.

Only one count was recorded for this clone. No antigen is known for it. Base qualities are not at hand, and no much larger clone is one base apart. Results the study describes overall, beyond this receptor: A greater number of unique KLL-specific clonotypes in tumors (about 5-110 vs 0-3) was associated with a significant advantage in MCC-specific survival (P = 0.0051). Because the study covered only a single viral epitope, T cells targeting other Merkel cell polyomavirus epitopes were not captured. KLL-specific TRB repertoires were diverse and mostly private, with just one public clonotype, shared by two patients, among 397 unique sequences. One limitation of the study is the small sample size (n ≈ twelve patients). Significantly improved MCC-specific survival was associated with a higher fraction of KLL-specific T cells within tumors (roughly 1.7-20% versus about 0-0.14%).

All patients' tumors stained robustly positive for Merkel cell polyomavirus Large T antigen by immunohistochemistry. Approximately eleven Merkel cell carcinoma patients with robust KLL-tetramer+ populations, above 0.04% of CD8+ T cells, in blood and/or cultured TIL were included. All patients were identified as Caucasian, and a median age of roughly 59 years (range about 45 to 85 years) was recorded. Lymph node tumors were analyzed for patients with unknown primaries who presented with nodal disease, or when there was not enough primary tissue. Based on the germline V gene, the CDR1 and CDR2 sequences are KGHSY and FQNENV. V and J are trimmed by 3 bases and 13 bases, and the gene matches miss 10 bases of the junction. The CDR3 numbers 15 residues from cysteine through phenylalanine. The kept DNA is CDR3 alone, 45 bases in frame from the first base. Library preparation employed the immunoSEQ multiplex PCR assay. Genomic DNA extraction, TRB sequencing and normalization were performed by Adaptive Biotechnologies (Seattle, WA). Concerning the study's data processing: Clonality was calculated as one minus the Shannon entropy of productive TRB sequences, normalized by log2 of unique productive sequences. KLL-specific clonotypes in tumors were identified by matching TCRbeta CDR3 amino acid sequences to those from the tetramer-sorted sample of each patient. The clones in this table, taken by TCRdb from immuneACCESS, are in-frame only. Not every clone is retained; where verified, under half of the shortfall comes from an unresolved V gene, and the cause of the rest is unknown. The D gene and trimming were derived from the DNA, and the V and J assignments and clone size from that table. The sample table holds some 25,000 clones, of which approximately 90% were seen once. Of the sample, 2.5% to 3.5% is held by the ten largest clones.

This receptor was identified in a man over 45 with Merkel cell carcinoma. The chain uses TRBV16 and TRBJ1-6; the junction holds 9 bases that match TRBD1. Material: lymph node tissue. In nucleotides, the sequence is TGTGCCAGCAGCCATCCCCGGGACAGGGTCCCCCCCCTCCACTTT. It translates to CASSHPRDRVPPLHF.